This passage covers 27 T cell receptor beta chains from one sample sequenced in a study of blood T cell repertoires in COVID-19. Some clones are missing from TCRdb's copy, which holds only in-frame ones; the method was immunoSEQ multiplex PCR. The sample records 250,000 to 300,000 clones, around 90% being singletons. The sequenced sample consisted of PBMCs or T cells enriched from blood (not recorded which). Receptors were obtained from a woman aged 55-69 years in a cohort exposed to, infected with or recovered from COVID-19 (not recorded which).

The genes are TRBV21-1 and TRBJ2-3; the D call in the table, TRBD2, was not verified against the DNA. TRBV21-1 is labeled a pseudogene. This CDR3 is built from 20 residues. CDR3 nucleotide sequence: TGTGCCAGCAGCAAAAAGTACGGGACTAGCGGGCGTAAGAGCACAGATACGCAGTATTTT. This codes for CASSKKYGTSGRKSTDTQYF.

The chain combines TRBV5-1 with TRBJ2-3, with 10 bases fitting TRBD1. With V trimmed by 0 bases and J by 4 bases, 2 bases remained unmatched. In germline, CDR1 is SGHRS, CDR2 YFSETQ. The CDR3 is 15 amino acids. CDR3 bases: TGCGCCAGCAGCTTGGATGGGACAGGGGCAGATACGCAGTATTTT. Amino acid sequence: CASSLDGTGADTQYF.

The chain uses TRBV19 and TRBJ2-2, with 9 bases aligning to TRBD2. J gave up 6 bases and V 5 bases, and 10 bases lay outside the gene matches. The CDR3 length is 16 residues. Looked up from germline, CDR1 is LNHDA and CDR2 is SQIVND (reference sequence). The CDR3 sequence: CASSLLAGAGAGELFF. The DNA for the CDR3 is TGTGCCAGTAGTCTTTTAGCGGGAGCAGGGGCCGGGGAGCTGTTTTTT.

This sequence joins TRBV19 and TRBJ1-1; 8 bases align to TRBD1. The CDR3 sequence is 15 residues long. V shed 5 bases and J 4 bases; nucleotides not matched to a gene: 9. CDR1 and CDR2 from the germline V gene are LNHDA and SQIVND (reference sequence). The CDR3 DNA reads as TGTGCCAGTAGTGTACTGACAGGGGTTATCACTGAAGCTTTCTTT. Its translation: CASSVLTGVITEAFF.

The V call is TRBV3-1 (or the pseudogene TRBV3-2), the J call TRBJ2-2, with 10 bases that match TRBD1. Germline assignment: CDR1 LGHDT and CDR2 YNNKEL (reference sequence). The CDR3 consists of 14 residues. With V trimmed by 8 bases and J by 8 bases, 8 bases remained unmatched. Here the CDR3 reads CASGGWTGGGELFF. The CDR3 bases are TGTGCCAGCGGAGGCTGGACAGGGGGTGGGGAGCTGTTTTTT.

This sequence joins TRBV25-1 and TRBJ2-5; TRBD2 matches at 9 bases. V trimming: 3 bases; J trimming: 5 bases; junction bases outside the gene matches: 13. The CDR3 totals 17 residues. Germline CDR1 and CDR2: MGHDK and SYGVNS. CDR3 sequence reads: CASSDPSGRRWWETQYF. CDR3 DNA sequence: TGTGCCAGCAGTGACCCCAGCGGGAGGCGTTGGTGGGAGACCCAGTACTTC.

The CDR3 nucleotides are TGTGCCAGTAGTATCGCTGGATTCCGGGGGGCAGGTCAGCCCCAGCATTTT. Protein: CASSIAGFRGAGQPQHF. The gene calls are TRBV19 and TRBJ1-5, with D perhaps matching TRBD1 (6 bases). V shed 3 bases and J shed 6 bases, with 21 bases lying between them. The CDR3 is 17 residues long. From germline, CDR1 is LNHDA and CDR2 SQIVND (reference sequence).

In its sample, this clone was seen once. The chain has TRBV3-1 (or the pseudogene TRBV3-2) and TRBJ2-7; D may be TRBD2 (5 bases). Germline V gene sequence: CDR1 LGHDT, CDR2 YNNKEL (reference sequence). The CDR3 consists of 11 residues. V shed 8 bases and J shed 2 bases, with 7 bases lying between them. The CDR3 coding sequence is TGTGCCAGCGGACTTCCCTACGAGCAGTACTTC. It translates to CASGLPYEQYF.

This clone turned up a few times. The junction shows a germline mismatch at one end, possibly a read error. This chain links TRBV7-7 with TRBJ2-1, with 7 positions matching TRBD2. Germline assignment: CDR1 SSHAT and CDR2 FNYEAQ (reference sequence). The CDR3 has 15 residues. The CDR3 sequence: CASSLGRGVYNEQFF. CDR3 DNA: TGTGCTAGCAGCTTAGGGAGGGGTGTCTACAATGAGCAGTTCTTC.

The chain carries TRBV19 and TRBJ1-2; D is uncertain. CDR1 is LNHDA and CDR2 is SQIVND in the germline V gene (reference sequence). The CDR3 has 15 amino acids. V shed 2 bases and J shed 8 bases, with 18 bases lying between them. The DNA for the CDR3 is TGTGCCAGTAGTATACGGGATAGAGGTATAAGCGGCTACACCTTC. It specifies CASSIRDRGISGYTF.

The genes are TRBV4-3 and TRBJ2-1, with 11 positions matching TRBD2. Germline CDR1 is LGHNA and CDR2 is YSLEER. The CDR3 loop spans 20 amino acids. The V and J ends lost 0 bases and 2 bases, in that order; junction bases with no gene match: 12. The CDR3, as DNA: TGCGCCAGCAGCCAAGAGACAGGGAGGTTTAGCGGGAGGGCCTACAATGAGCAGTTCTTC. This translates into CASSQETGRFSGRAYNEQFF.

The rearrangement uses TRBV6-5 and TRBJ2-1; D unclear. The CDR3 runs 14 residues. Trimming stripped 6 bases from V and 4 bases from J, with 13 bases between. Germline lookup yields CDR1 MNHEY and CDR2 SVGAGI. The CDR3 reads CASRKIPGYNEQFF. The CDR3 bases are TGTGCCAGCAGGAAGATCCCGGGTTACAATGAGCAGTTCTTC.

The chain is built from TRBV9 and TRBJ2-1; D is perhaps TRBD1 (5 bases). The V end was cut by 0 bases, the J end by 9 bases, with 13 bases between. CDR1 is SGDLS and CDR2 is YYNGEE in the germline V gene. The CDR3 spans 14 residues. The CDR3 bases are TGTGCCAGCAGCGTAGCCCAGGGTAGTCCTGAGCAGTTCTTC. Amino acids: CASSVAQGSPEQFF.

CDR3 nucleotide sequence: TGCGCCAGCGGCCAGACTAGCGGGAGAGGAGCAGATACGCAGTATTTT. It encodes CASGQTSGRGADTQYF. The chain has TRBV5-1 and TRBJ2-3; TRBD2 matches at 12 bases. Trimming cost V 7 bases and J 4 bases; bases outside gene matches: 10. The CDR3 covers 16 residues. Germline V gives CDR1 SGHRS, CDR2 YFSETQ.

V is TRBV5-6 and J is TRBJ2-5; 12 bases line up with TRBD2. The germline gives CDR1 SGHDT, CDR2 YYEEEE. Germline trimming cut 4 bases from V and 2 bases from J; bases unmatched to any gene: 6. The CDR3 contains 16 residues. The CDR3 loop is CASSLPGLAGQETQYF. For the CDR3, the DNA is TGTGCCAGCAGCCTCCCTGGACTAGCGGGGCAAGAGACCCAGTACTTC.

The CDR3: CASSDEGLGTEAFF. The CDR3 DNA reads TGTGCCAGCAGTGATGAGGGATTGGGCACTGAAGCTTTCTTT. The chain joins TRBV25-1 to TRBJ1-1, with D uncertain. CDR1 and CDR2 (germline): MGHDK, SYGVNS. Trimming left V 3 bases short and J 4 bases short, with 12 bases between. This CDR3 is built from 14 residues.

This clone was picked up one time. CDR3 nucleotide sequence: TGTGCCAGCAGTTTATATATTCCGGGACAGAATAATTCACCCCTCCACTTT. This codes for CASSLYIPGQNNSPLHF. The chain links TRBV27 to TRBJ1-6; the match to TRBD1 covers 7 bases. V was clipped by 1 base and J by 5 bases; unmatched bases: 8. CDR3 length: 17 amino acids. In germline, CDR1 is MNHEY, CDR2 SMNVEV (reference sequence).

The CDR3 sequence is CASSQVASGIQETQYF. For the CDR3, the DNA is TGTGCCAGCAGCCAAGTGGCTAGCGGGATTCAAGAGACCCAGTACTTC. The chain is built from TRBV3-1 (or the pseudogene TRBV3-2) and TRBJ2-5; 9 bases match TRBD2. V was pared by 1 base and J by 2 bases, with 5 bases of the junction left unmatched. The CDR3 totals 16 residues. Germline V gives CDR1 LGHDT, CDR2 YNNKEL (reference sequence).

This chain uses TRBV12-3 or TRBV12-4 with TRBJ1-5; 8 bases agree with TRBD1. The CDR3 covers 12 residues. Trimming removed 7 bases from V and 5 bases from J; junction bases left unmatched: 1. CDR3: CASNRGDQPQHF. CDR3 in DNA: TGTGCCAGCAACAGGGGGGATCAGCCCCAGCATTTT.

The V gene is TRBV6-6, the J gene TRBJ1-5, with D perhaps matching TRBD1 (5 bases). The germline V and J ends were trimmed by 7 bases and 0 bases, with 16 bases remaining between them. The CDR3 extends over 16 amino acids. Germline values: CDR1 MNHNY, CDR2 SVGAGI (reference sequence). This CDR3 reads CASIPGRVGSNQPQHF. The CDR3 region has the DNA TGTGCCAGCATACCGGGCAGGGTGGGTAGCAATCAGCCCCAGCATTTT.

This chain links TRBV18 with TRBJ1-2; TRBD1 is a possible D gene (5 bases). The V and J ends lost 3 bases and 6 bases respectively, with 14 bases between them. Germline-derived CDR1 and CDR2 are KGHSH and LQKENI. The CDR3 totals 14 residues. The CDR3 is CASSPRGEINGYTF. The DNA for the CDR3 is TGTGCCAGCTCACCCCGGGGGGAGATAAATGGCTACACCTTC. Based on the CDR3 plus reference TRBV18 and TRBJ1-2, the full variable domain is NAGVMQNPRHLVRRRGQEARLRCSPMKGHSHVYWYRQLPEEGLKFMVYLQKENIIDESGMPKERFSAEFPKEGPSILRIQQVVRGDSAAYFCASSPRGEINGYTFGSGTRLTVV.

The V and J genes are TRBV6-5 and TRBJ1-3, with a possible D match to TRBD1 (5 bases). The V end was cut by 4 bases, the J end by 0 bases, with 13 bases between. The CDR3 totals 16 residues. The germline CDR1 and CDR2 sequences are MNHEY and SVGAGI. The CDR3 coding sequence is TGTGCCAGCAGTTCTCTAGGGGTTAGCTCTGGAAACACCATATATTTT. Its translation: CASSSLGVSSGNTIYF.

V and J are TRBV11-1 and TRBJ1-4; D not resolved. Germline V lookup: CDR1 SGHAT, CDR2 FQDESV (reference sequence). This CDR3 has 13 amino acids. V lost 2 bases, J lost 8 bases, and 9 bases lay in between. The CDR3 DNA sequence: TGTGCCAGCAGCTTAAGAACGCGAGAAAAACTGTTTTTT. Translation gives CASSLRTREKLFF. Together with reference TRBV11-1 and TRBJ1-4, the CDR3 gives the full variable domain: EAEVAQSPRYKITEKSQAVAFWCDPISGHATLYWYRQILGQGPELLVQFQDESVVDDSQLPKDRFSAERLKGVDSTLKIQPAELGDSAMYLCASSLRTREKLFFGSGTQLSVL.

V and J are TRBV27 and TRBJ2-1; 11 positions agree with TRBD1. The germline V gene has CDR1 MNHEY and CDR2 SMNVEV (reference sequence). The CDR3 has 18 amino acids. V lost 3 bases to trimming and J lost 8 bases; unmatched junction nucleotides: 15. CDR3 DNA: TGTGCCAGCAGTTTGTCGAAAGGTCGGACAGGGGGCGGGTATGAGCAGTTCTTC. It yields the protein CASSLSKGRTGGGYEQFF.

This chain links TRBV3-1 (or the pseudogene TRBV3-2) with TRBJ1-3, with D tentatively TRBD1 (6 bases). This CDR3 contains 19 residues. The germline V gene encodes CDR1 LGHDT and CDR2 YNNKEL (reference sequence). V dropped 8 bases and J dropped 0 bases, with 26 bases sitting between them. The CDR3 reads CASSPSSLGASSSGNTIYF. The CDR3 coding sequence is TGTGCCAGCTCCCCATCGTCACTGGGGGCCTCAAGCTCTGGAAACACCATATATTTT.

V is TRBV28 and J is TRBJ2-7, with a possible D match to TRBD1 (6 bases). Germline V gene lookup returns CDR1 MDHEN and CDR2 SYDVKM. This CDR3 comprises 15 residues. V lost 3 bases and J lost 3, with 15 bases in between. The chain's CDR3 is CASSFQGSIIYEQYF. The DNA of the CDR3 is TGTGCCAGCAGTTTTCAGGGGAGTATAATCTACGAGCAGTACTTC.

Written as DNA, the CDR3 is TGCGCCAGCAGCTGGGGACAGGGGGCAGATACGCAGTATTTT. Encoded protein: CASSWGQGADTQYF. This sequence joins TRBV5-1 and TRBJ2-3; TRBD1 matches at 11 bases. The CDR3 extends over 14 amino acids. V gave up 3 bases and J gave up 4 bases; unmatched junction bases: 1. Germline V lookup: CDR1 SGHRS, CDR2 YFSETQ. The full variable domain, rest sourced from reference TRBV5-1 and TRBJ2-3, is KAGVTQTPRYLIKTRGQQVTLSCSPISGHRSVSWYQQTPGQGLQFLFEYFSETQRNKGNFPGRFSGRQFSNSRSEMNVSTLELGDSALYLCASSWGQGADTQYFGPGTRLTVL.